This is a list of T cell receptor beta chains from one sample in a study of persistence of HIV-infected CD4 T cells. Antigen specificity for these receptors is unknown. Only in-frame clones appear in the TCRdb table, and some are missing; sequencing was by immunoSEQ multiplex PCR. The sample has roughly 41,000 clones, approximately 88% seen once. Sequencing was performed on CD4+ T cells sorted from PBMCs after roughly 18-hour stimulation, taken from a patient who received antiretroviral therapy. The receptors originated from an adult man with HIV who was CMV-seropositive. Both conserved end residues are trimmed from each CDR3.

len | v_gene | CDR3aa
11 | TRBV5-4 | ASSLDAFGELF
13 | TRBV7-2 | ASSLVGGSGDEQF
11 | TRBV2 | ASSVQDTTEAF
12 | TRBV3-1/TRBV3-2 | ASSQGGLNYGYT
13 | TRBV6-6 | ASGTVEALNSPLH
10 | TRBV6-5 | ASTSPGNTIY
13 | TRBV6-4 | ASSEEAGQNYGYT
12 | TRBV29-1 | SASAGQRNTEAF
13 | TRBV18 | ASSPSQGNTGELF
12 | TRBV10-2 | ASSSATINQPQH
11 | TRBV28 | AILKGSSYEQY
11 | TRBV10-3 | AIGDREGQPQH
16 | TRBV4-1 | ASSQDRLAGEGRNEQF
14 | TRBV7-2 | ASSFSSGGSSYEQY
11 | TRBV18 | ASSPVQPYGYT